Following are 9 T cell receptor beta chains from one sample sequenced in a study of cytomegalovirus exposure and HLA in healthy donors. Clones were sequenced by immunoSEQ multiplex PCR, and TCRdb holds only the in-frame ones, with some missing. The sample holds roughly 240,000 clones, approximately 87% seen once. The sequenced sample was PBMCs. These receptors were taken from a man aged 18 to 30 in good health and CMV-seronegative.

This chain joins TRBV5-4 and TRBJ2-3, with D possibly TRBD2 on 5 matching bases. CDR1 is SGHNT and CDR2 is YYREEE in the germline V gene (reference sequence). The CDR3 has 15 amino acids. The ends were cut back, 0 bases at V and 1 base at J, with 9 bases in the middle. The CDR3 coding sequence is TGTGCCAGCAGCTTGGGGACTCGGGGCACAGATACGCAGTATTTT. This encodes CASSLGTRGTDTQYF.

The chain joins TRBV7-9 to TRBJ2-1; 12 positions agree with TRBD2. After removal of 3 bases from V and 10 bases from J, the junction contained 16 bases not matched to a gene. CDR3 length: 18 residues. The V gene's germline CDR1 is SEHNR and CDR2 FQNEAQ (reference sequence). The CDR3 DNA sequence: TGTGCCAGCAGCTTCCCACTAAGACTAGCGGGGGCAAAGGGGGAGCAGTTCTTC. Its translation: CASSFPLRLAGAKGEQFF. The full variable domain, its missing parts supplied by reference TRBV7-9 and TRBJ2-1, is DTGVSQNPRHKITKRGQNVTFRCDPISEHNRLYWYRQTLGQGPEFLTYFQNEAQLEKSRLLSDRFSAERPKGSFSTLEIQRTEQGDSAMYLCASSFPLRLAGAKGEQFFGPGTRLTVL.

This chain joins TRBV20-1 and TRBJ1-1; D unclear. In germline, CDR1 is DFQATT, CDR2 SNEGSKA (reference sequence). Trimming removed 5 bases from V and 6 bases from J, with 10 bases in between. The CDR3 runs 11 residues. The CDR3 protein is CSAPFRAEAFF. The CDR3 DNA sequence: TGCAGTGCTCCCTTTCGGGCTGAAGCTTTCTTT.

This clone has only one observation. The chain carries TRBV5-1 and TRBJ2-3, with TRBD1 matching 7 bases. Germline trimming cut 2 bases from V and 2 bases from J; bases unmatched to any gene: 5. The CDR3 is 15 residues long. Germline V gene lookup returns CDR1 SGHRS and CDR2 YFSETQ. CDR3 DNA sequence: TGCGCCAGCAGCTTACAGGGACAGCCCACAGATACGCAGTATTTT. Translation: CASSLQGQPTDTQYF.

This clone appeared a single time. CDR3 sequence: CASSVEERPFPEQYF. DNA of the CDR3: TGTGCCAGCAGCGTAGAGGAGCGGCCCTTTCCCGAGCAGTACTTC. The chain links TRBV9 to TRBJ2-7, with D possibly matching TRBD2 (5 bases). Germline-derived CDR1 and CDR2 are SGDLS and YYNGEE. This CDR3 is built from 15 residues. V gave up 0 bases and J gave up 6 bases, with 16 bases separating them.

The J gene is TRBJ2-1, the V gene TRBV6-6; D is unresolved. Germline V gives CDR1 MNHNY, CDR2 SVGAGI (reference sequence). V was pared by 4 bases and J by 4 bases, with 8 bases between. CDR3 length: 13 residues. The CDR3 region is CASSLREYNEQFF. In DNA, the CDR3 is TGTGCCAGCAGTTTACGAGAGTACAATGAGCAGTTCTTC.

The V call is TRBV25-1, the J call TRBJ1-4, with TRBD1 matching 7 bases. The CDR3 contains 18 residues. The V gene's germline CDR1 is MGHDK and CDR2 SYGVNS. V shed 4 bases and J 4 bases; nucleotides not matched to a gene: 15. CDR3 sequence (DNA): TGTGCCAGCAGTGGACAGGGAGGTATTTTAGGTCTTAATGAAAAACTGTTTTTT. Protein sequence: CASSGQGGILGLNEKLFF.

In this sample, this clone turned up once. Other DNA sequences within the sample encode an identical CDR3. The chain uses TRBV10-3 and TRBJ1-2; tentative D call: TRBD1 (5 bases). Trimming removed 2 bases at V and 4 bases at J, with 8 bases between. This CDR3 has 13 residues. Germline-derived CDR1 and CDR2 are ENHRY and SYGVKD. The CDR3 reads CAISERGGYGYTF. The CDR3 coding sequence is TGTGCCATCAGTGAGCGGGGGGGCTATGGCTACACCTTC.

This sequence joins TRBV13 and TRBJ2-3; D unclear. The CDR3 has 12 residues. Looked up from germline, CDR1 is PRHDT and CDR2 is FYEKMQ (reference sequence). Trimming removed 5 bases at V and 6 bases at J, with 9 bases between. CDR3 in amino acids: CASSLNYDTQYF. The CDR3 nucleotides read TGTGCCAGCAGCCTTAACTATGATACGCAGTATTTT.